This T cell receptor (beta chain) was observed in a study of blood T cell repertoires in COVID-19. Study at large: The study drew acute and convalescent COVID-19 samples from the United States, Italy and Spain.

Trimming pared 7 bases from V and 1 base from J, leaving 13 bases between. Germline V gene lookup returns CDR1 MNHEY and CDR2 SMNVEV (reference sequence). The CDR3 has 14 residues. The data were produced by immunoSEQ multiplex PCR, yet TCRdb's version contains in-frame clones alone and is incomplete. This sample has around 300,000 clones; more than 80% occur once, and the top ten carry roughly 2.5%. Participants were aged about 18 to 90 years from about 25 US areas. Cohort 3 recovery required two negative PCRs, clearance, or symptom resolution. The specimen was PBMCs or T cells enriched from blood (not recorded which). This receptor was taken from a woman between 18 and 29 years old who had recovered from COVID-19. This sequence joins TRBV27 and TRBJ1-2; D might be TRBD1 (5 bases). CDR3 residues: CASNERGGNYGYTF. The CDR3, as DNA: TGTGCCAGCAACGAACGGGGGGGTAACTATGGCTACACCTTC.